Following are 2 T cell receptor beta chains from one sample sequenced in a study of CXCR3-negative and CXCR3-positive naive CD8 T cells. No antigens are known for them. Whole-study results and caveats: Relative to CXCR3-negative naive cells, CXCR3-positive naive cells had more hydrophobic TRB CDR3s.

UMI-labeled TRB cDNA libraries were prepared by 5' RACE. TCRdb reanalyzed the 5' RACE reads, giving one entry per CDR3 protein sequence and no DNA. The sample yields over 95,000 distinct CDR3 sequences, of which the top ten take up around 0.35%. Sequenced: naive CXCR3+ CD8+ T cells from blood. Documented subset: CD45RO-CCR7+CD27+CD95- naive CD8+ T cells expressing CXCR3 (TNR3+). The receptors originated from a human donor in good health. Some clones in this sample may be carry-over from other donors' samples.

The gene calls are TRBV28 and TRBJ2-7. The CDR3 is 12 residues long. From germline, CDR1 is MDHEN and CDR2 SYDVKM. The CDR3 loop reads CASSLGPREQYF.

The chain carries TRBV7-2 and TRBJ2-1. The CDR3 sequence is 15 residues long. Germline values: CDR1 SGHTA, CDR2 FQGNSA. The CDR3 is CASSFGDSSYNEQFF. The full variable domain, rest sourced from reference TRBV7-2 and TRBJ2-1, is GAGVSQSPSNKVTEKGKDVELRCDPISGHTALYWYRQSLGQGLEFLIYFQGNSAPDKSGLPSDRFSAERTGGSVSTLTIQRTQQEDSAVYLCASSFGDSSYNEQFFGPGTRLTVL.